A selection of T cell receptor beta chains follows, all from one sample in a study of shared clonotypes between healthy human individuals. Profiling relied on immunoSEQ multiplex PCR, and the TCRdb table lists in-frame clones only, not all of them. The sample carries about half a million clones, approximately 82% recorded once. Sequenced sample: PBMCs. The receptors originated from a middle-aged woman in good health. Some clones in this sample may be carry-over from other donors' samples. The CDR3 runs from the conserved cysteine through the conserved F or W. A D gene is named only where the DNA matches it firmly. Some rows have no size entry. The others give once, few or many, or a class for an expanded clone.

once	-	TRBV2	TRBJ2-7	CASRGAAYEQYF	TGTGCCAGCAGAGGAGCCGCCTACGAGCAGTACTTC
-	-	TRBV6-4	TRBJ2-3	CASSEGGGADTQYF	TGTGCCAGCAGTGAAGGTGGTGGGGCAGATACGCAGTATTTT
-	-	TRBV30	TRBJ1-3	CAWVDGPGPRNTIYF	TGTGCCTGGGTCGATGGACCCGGACCTCGAAACACCATATATTTT
-	TRBD2	TRBV7-9	TRBJ2-1	CASTLPGTSGYNEQFF	TGTGCCAGCACCCTCCCCGGGACTAGCGGATACAATGAGCAGTTCTTC
-	-	TRBV2	TRBJ1-3	CASSTGRATSGNTIYF	TGTGCCAGCAGTACGGGCAGGGCCACCTCTGGAAACACCATATATTTT
-	-	TRBV11-2	TRBJ1-2	CASSKPGSLQGYTF	TGTGCCAGCAGCAAACCCGGGAGCCTCCAGGGCTACACCTTC
-	TRBD2	TRBV6-6	TRBJ2-3	CASRRGTRPTDTQYF	TGTGCCAGCAGGAGAGGGACTAGACCCACAGATACGCAGTATTTT
-	-	TRBV10-3	TRBJ2-2	CAISESPDTGELFF	TGTGCCATCAGTGAGTCGCCGGACACCGGGGAGCTGTTTTTT
-	-	TRBV5-6	TRBJ1-5	CANSPGRRSNQPQHF	TGTGCCAACAGCCCGGGACGTAGGAGCAATCAGCCCCAGCATTTT
-	-	TRBV29-1	TRBJ1-4	CSVLRAPNEKLFF	TGCAGCGTTTTAAGGGCCCCAAATGAAAAACTGTTTTTT
-	-	TRBV6-5	TRBJ2-3	CASIQMGSDTQYF	TGTGCCAGCATCCAGATGGGGTCAGATACGCAGTATTTT
few	-	TRBV7-2	TRBJ2-7	CASSLVQGIYEQYF	TGTGCCAGCAGCTTAGTTCAGGGGATCTACGAGCAGTACTTC
-	-	TRBV6-5	TRBJ2-3	CASSLNSITDTQYF	TGTGCCAGCAGTTTGAACAGTATCACAGATACGCAGTATTTT
-	TRBD2	TRBV7-2	TRBJ2-3	CASSTTSGGADTQYF	TGTGCCAGCAGCACGACTAGCGGGGGCGCGGATACGCAGTATTTT
-	TRBD1	TRBV27	TRBJ1-2	CASSFSPGQGGYTF	TGTGCCAGCAGTTTTTCCCCGGGACAGGGGGGCTACACCTTC
-	TRBD1	TRBV25-1	TRBJ1-2	CASSERQGRVSGYTF	TGTGCCAGCAGTGAACGACAGGGGAGAGTGAGTGGCTACACCTTC
many	-	TRBV28	TRBJ2-3	CASSTPYGQGDTDTQYF	TGTGCCAGCAGTACACCATACGGGCAGGGAGACACAGATACGCAGTATTTT
-	-	TRBV25-1	TRBJ1-5	CASGGGQGGQPQHF	TGTGCCAGCGGGGGGGGGCAGGGCGGTCAGCCCCAGCATTTT
-	-	TRBV28	TRBJ1-5	CASSLRNRDQPQHF	TGTGCCAGCAGTTTGCGGAATCGCGATCAGCCCCAGCATTTT
once	-	TRBV28	TRBJ2-7	CASSSISGEYF	TGTGCCAGCAGCTCCATCTCGGGGGAGTACTTC
-	-	TRBV7-9	TRBJ2-5	CASSPRASESETQYF	TGTGCCAGCAGCCCCCGAGCTAGCGAGTCAGAGACCCAGTACTTC
-	TRBD1	TRBV28	TRBJ2-5	CASRLVRGQPAQYF	TGTGCCAGCAGACTCGTCCGGGGACAGCCGGCCCAGTACTTC
-	-	TRBV7-2	TRBJ2-7	CASSPHPNYEQYF	TGTGCCAGCAGCCCCCACCCCAATTACGAGCAGTACTTC
-	TRBD2	TRBV9	TRBJ2-1	CASSVGGLAVNNEQFF	TGTGCCAGCAGCGTAGGGGGACTAGCGGTAAACAATGAGCAGTTCTTC
-	-	TRBV28	TRBJ1-2	CASSQAGYGYTF	TGTGCCAGCTCCCAGGCAGGCTATGGCTACACCTTC
-	-	TRBV7-8	TRBJ2-4	CASSLKSRVGKNIQYF	TGTGCCAGCAGCTTAAAATCGAGGGTAGGCAAAAACATTCAGTACTTC
-	-	TRBV16	TRBJ1-2	CASSQATRNYGYTF	TGTGCCAGCAGCCAAGCGACACGGAACTATGGCTACACCTTC
-	TRBD2	TRBV7-3	TRBJ2-1	CASSLVAGEGEQFF	TGTGCCAGCAGCTTGGTGGCGGGAGAGGGTGAGCAGTTCTTC